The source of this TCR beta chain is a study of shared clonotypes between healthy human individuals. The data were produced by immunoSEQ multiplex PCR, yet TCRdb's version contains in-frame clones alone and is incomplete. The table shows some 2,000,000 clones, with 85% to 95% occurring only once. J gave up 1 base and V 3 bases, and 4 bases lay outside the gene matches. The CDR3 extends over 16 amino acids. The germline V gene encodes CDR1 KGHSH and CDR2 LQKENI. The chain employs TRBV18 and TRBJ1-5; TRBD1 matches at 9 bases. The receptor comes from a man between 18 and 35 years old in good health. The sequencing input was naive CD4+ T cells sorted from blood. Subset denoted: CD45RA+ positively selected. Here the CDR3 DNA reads TGTGCCAGCTCACCCGAAGGGACAGGGAGCAATCAGCCCCAGCATTTT. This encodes CASSPEGTGSNQPQHF.